One and the same sample provided the 16 T cell receptor beta chains below, sequenced in a study of blood T cell repertoires in COVID-19. Produced via immunoSEQ multiplex PCR; TCRdb's table is partial and in-frame only. Of about 220,000 clones listed, approximately 78% are singletons. Sequences were obtained from peripheral blood. These receptors were obtained from a woman in her 70s with COVID-19, enrolled during active disease.

This chain joins TRBV29-1 and TRBJ2-3; D not certain. This CDR3 spans 16 amino acids. Trimming took off 1 base at V and 0 bases at J, with 14 bases between the two ends. Germline V CDR1 and CDR2: SQVTM, ANQGSEA. The CDR3 loop reads CSVEGNLEYSTDTQYF. The CDR3 bases are TGCAGCGTTGAAGGGAACTTGGAGTATAGCACAGATACGCAGTATTTT.

CDR3 in DNA: TGTGCCAGCAGCCCTCGCGGCGGGAGCCTCGCCGGGGAGCTGTTTTTT. Encoded protein: CASSPRGGSLAGELFF. The V gene is TRBV5-4, the J gene TRBJ2-2; 7 bases are a match to TRBD2. Germline values: CDR1 SGHNT, CDR2 YYREEE (reference sequence). Losses at the gene ends were 4 bases for V and 6 bases for J; bases not matched to a gene: 12. The CDR3 loop spans 16 amino acids.

This clone was recorded only once. This chain links TRBV24-1 with TRBJ2-7, with 7 bases that match TRBD2. J lost 4 bases, V lost 5 bases, and 10 bases had no gene match. The CDR3 extends over 15 amino acids. Germline lookup yields CDR1 KGHDR and CDR2 SFDVKD. The chain's CDR3 is CATSVLAVPLYEQYF. Here the CDR3 DNA reads TGTGCCACCAGTGTCCTAGCGGTCCCACTTTACGAGCAGTACTTC.

This clone has just one count. The V and J genes are TRBV28 and TRBJ2-2; D gene unclear. V lost 2 bases, J lost 0 bases, and 10 bases lay in between. Germline V gene lookup returns CDR1 MDHEN and CDR2 SYDVKM. This CDR3 contains 16 residues. CDR3 nucleotide sequence: TGTGCCAGCAGTTTAAACTACCGAGCGAACACCGGGGAGCTGTTTTTT. It codes for CASSLNYRANTGELFF.

The genes are TRBV10-3 and TRBJ2-7; 7 bases fit TRBD2. Germline trimming cut 9 bases from V and 5 bases from J; bases unmatched to any gene: 4. Germline CDR1 ENHRY, CDR2 SYGVKD. This CDR3 is built from 11 residues. The CDR3 sequence is CAIGTTNEQYF. The CDR3 nucleotides are TGTGCCATAGGGACTACAAACGAGCAGTACTTC.

The chain joins TRBV6-5 to TRBJ2-3, with D possibly TRBD1 on 6 matching bases. V gave up 2 bases and J gave up 4 bases, with 13 bases separating them. CDR3 length: 15 residues. Germline CDR1 is MNHEY and CDR2 is SVGAGI. The CDR3 nucleotides are TGTGCCAGCAGTTACAGGCAGGGGACCGCAGATACGCAGTATTTT. Protein: CASSYRQGTADTQYF.

The chain carries TRBV4-3 and TRBJ2-7; 11 bases line up with TRBD1. Germline V gives CDR1 LGHNA, CDR2 YSLEER. This CDR3 has 18 residues. V dropped 0 bases and J dropped 2; count of bases not matched to a gene: 9. The CDR3 region is CASSQDGTGGTQAYEQYF. CDR3 DNA: TGCGCCAGCAGCCAAGACGGGACAGGGGGTACTCAGGCCTACGAGCAGTACTTC.

The CDR3 here is CASSPLAVGYNEQFF. DNA for the CDR3: TGTGCCAGCAGCCCCCTAGCGGTGGGATACAATGAGCAGTTCTTC. The chain couples TRBV14 to TRBJ2-1, with 7 bases fitting TRBD2. V was clipped by 4 bases and J by 4 bases; unmatched bases: 7. Germline V lookup: CDR1 SGHDN, CDR2 FVKESK. CDR3 length equals 15 residues.

The rearrangement links TRBV7-2 to TRBJ2-2, with TRBD2 matching 8 bases. Trimming took 9 bases from V and 5 from J; bases not matched to a gene: 8. CDR1 and CDR2 from the germline V gene are SGHTA and FQGNSA. CDR3 size: 14 residues. DNA of the CDR3: TGTGCCAGTCTAGCGGGTTTCTTAACCGGGGAGCTGTTTTTT. It codes for CASLAGFLTGELFF. Using reference TRBV7-2 and TRBJ2-2 for the parts outside the CDR3, the full variable domain is GAGVSQSPSNKVTEKGKDVELRCDPISGHTALYWYRQSLGQGLEFLIYFQGNSAPDKSGLPSDRFSAERTGGSVSTLTIQRTQQEDSAVYLCASLAGFLTGELFFGEGSRLTVL.

The genes are TRBV27 and TRBJ2-2, with D possibly TRBD1 on 6 matching bases. V was cut by 5 bases and J by 1 base, with 11 bases left in between. Germline CDR1 MNHEY, CDR2 SMNVEV (reference sequence). This CDR3 is built from 15 residues. The CDR3 DNA sequence: TGTGCCAGCAGTCGGATACAGGGGAACACCGGGGAGCTGTTTTTT. Its protein product is CASSRIQGNTGELFF.

V gene TRBV14 combines with J gene TRBJ1-4; 9 bases are shared with TRBD1. After removal of 1 base from V and 7 bases from J, the junction contained 10 bases not matched to a gene. The germline CDR1 and CDR2 sequences are SGHDN and FVKESK. The CDR3 consists of 17 residues. The CDR3 is CASSQAGTGLKGEKLFF. As DNA, the CDR3 is TGTGCCAGCAGCCAAGCGGGGACAGGGCTGAAAGGTGAAAAACTGTTTTTT.

The sample holds a few counts of this clone. The chain combines TRBV5-1 with TRBJ2-5, with 10 bases that match TRBD1. This CDR3 comprises 15 residues. CDR1 and CDR2 (germline): SGHRS, YFSETQ. Losses at the gene ends were 5 bases for V and 3 bases for J; bases not matched to a gene: 7. The CDR3 nucleotides read TGCGCCAGCAGGGTAACGGGACAGGGGAAAGAGACCCAGTACTTC. Translated: CASRVTGQGKETQYF.

The chain carries TRBV6-2 or TRBV6-3 and TRBJ1-3; no firm D call. There are 15 residues in the CDR3. The V gene lost 6 bases and the J gene lost 3 bases, with 15 bases spanning the gap. Germline-derived CDR1 and CDR2 are MNHEY and SVGEGT. The CDR3 coding sequence is TGTGCCAGCAGCCCGGGCAGGCCTCTTGGAAACACCATATATTTT. Protein sequence: CASSPGRPLGNTIYF.

The chain couples TRBV27 to TRBJ1-6; D may be TRBD1 (6 bases). Germline V gives CDR1 MNHEY, CDR2 SMNVEV (reference sequence). The CDR3 has 16 residues. The germline V and J ends were trimmed by 8 bases and 4 bases, with 18 bases remaining between them. The DNA of the CDR3 is TGTGCCAGCGCCCACCGGGCAGGGGAATATAATTCACCCCTCCACTTT. Translated, it gives CASAHRAGEYNSPLHF.

The genes are TRBV5-8 and TRBJ1-2; D may be TRBD1 (5 bases). The V end was cut by 4 bases, the J end by 7 bases, with 14 bases between. The CDR3 runs to 13 residues. Germline values: CDR1 SGHTS, CDR2 YDEGEE. The CDR3 bases are TGTGCCAGCAGCCACCTGGGGCGCACTGGCTACACCTTC. Translating it yields CASSHLGRTGYTF.

This chain links TRBV10-1 with TRBJ1-5; no clear D. This CDR3 spans 13 amino acids. The germline CDR1 and CDR2 sequences are WNHNN and SYGVQD (reference sequence). V lost 3 bases and J lost 7, with 10 bases in between. CDR3 nucleotide sequence: TGCGCCAGCAGTGAAGGAGACGGGCAGCCCCAGCATTTT. Amino acids: CASSEGDGQPQHF.